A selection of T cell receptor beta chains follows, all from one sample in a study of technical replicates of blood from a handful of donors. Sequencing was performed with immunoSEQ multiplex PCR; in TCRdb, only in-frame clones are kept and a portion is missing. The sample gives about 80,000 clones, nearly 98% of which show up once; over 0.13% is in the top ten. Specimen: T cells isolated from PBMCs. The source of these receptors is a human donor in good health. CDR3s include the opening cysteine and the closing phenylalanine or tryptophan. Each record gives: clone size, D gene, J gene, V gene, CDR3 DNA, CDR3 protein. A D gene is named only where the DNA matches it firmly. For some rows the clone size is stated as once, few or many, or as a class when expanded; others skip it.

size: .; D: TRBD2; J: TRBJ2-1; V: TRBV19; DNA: TGTGCCAGTAGTGTGGGCCTAGCGGGGGACTCCTACAATGAGCAGTTCTTC; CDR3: CASSVGLAGDSYNEQFF
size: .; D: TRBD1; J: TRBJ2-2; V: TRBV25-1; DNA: TGTGCCAGCAGTGACCCCCCACAGGGGGCGAATAGCGGGGAGCTGTTTTTT; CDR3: CASSDPPQGANSGELFF
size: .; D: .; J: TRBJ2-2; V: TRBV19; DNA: TGTGCCAGTCGACAGGTCGGGAACACCGGGGAGCTGTTTTTT; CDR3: CASRQVGNTGELFF
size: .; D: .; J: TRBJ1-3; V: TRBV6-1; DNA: TGTGCCAGCAGTGAAGAGCGCTCTGGAAACACCATATATTTT; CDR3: CASSEERSGNTIYF
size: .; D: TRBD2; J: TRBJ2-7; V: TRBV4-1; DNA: TGCGCCAGCAGCCAAGATCGGGGCCTGAAGCGGGAGCCTCCCTACGAGCAGTACTTC; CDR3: CASSQDRGLKREPPYEQYF
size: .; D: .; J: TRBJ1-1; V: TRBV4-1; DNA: TGCGCCAGCAGCCAAGCGGACCGGGACACTGTTGAAGCTTTCTTT; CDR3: CASSQADRDTVEAFF
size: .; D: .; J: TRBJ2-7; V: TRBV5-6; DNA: TGTGCCAGCAGCTCGAGTAACGGCTACGAGCAGTACTTC; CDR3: CASSSSNGYEQYF
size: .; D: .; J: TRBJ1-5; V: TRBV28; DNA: TGTGCCAGCAGTTTAGTCTTGGAGAGCAATCAGCCCCAGCATTTT; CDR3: CASSLVLESNQPQHF
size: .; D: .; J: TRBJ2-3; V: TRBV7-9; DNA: TGTGCCAGCTTAACAGATACGCAGTATTTT; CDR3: CASLTDTQYF
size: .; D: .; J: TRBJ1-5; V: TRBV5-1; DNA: TGCGCCAGCAGCTTGGCCGGACAGATTAATCAGCCCCAGCATTTT; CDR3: CASSLAGQINQPQHF
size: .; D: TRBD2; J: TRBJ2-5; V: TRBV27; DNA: TGTGCCAGCGGCTTGGCGGGAGGGGAGGTAGAGACCCAGTACTTC; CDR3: CASGLAGGEVETQYF
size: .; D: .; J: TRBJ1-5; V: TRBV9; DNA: TGTGCCAGCGGAGGTATGAGCAATCAGCCCCAGCATTTT; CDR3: CASGGMSNQPQHF
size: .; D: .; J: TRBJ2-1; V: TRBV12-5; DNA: TGTGCTAGTGGTTCCGGGACTTTGTTCTCCGATGAGCAGTTCTTC; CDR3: CASGSGTLFSDEQFF
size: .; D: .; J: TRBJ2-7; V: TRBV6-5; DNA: TGTGCCAGCAGTTTCCATCTTGCAGGGCCGTACGAGCAGTACTTC; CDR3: CASSFHLAGPYEQYF
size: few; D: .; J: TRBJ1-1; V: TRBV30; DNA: TGTGCCTGGAAGGAGGGGATGGTCACTGAAGCTTTCTTT; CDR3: CAWKEGMVTEAFF
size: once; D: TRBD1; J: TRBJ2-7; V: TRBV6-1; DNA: TGTGCCAGCATCCGCCTCCGGGACAGCTCCTACGAGCAGTACTTC; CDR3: CASIRLRDSSYEQYF
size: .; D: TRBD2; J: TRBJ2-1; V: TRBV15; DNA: TGTGCCACCAGCAGGCGGGAGGGCCGCAATGAGCAGTTCTTC; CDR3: CATSRREGRNEQFF
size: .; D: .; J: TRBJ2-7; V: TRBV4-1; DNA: TGCGCCAGCAGCCAAGCCTCCGCGAGCTACGAGCAGTACTTC; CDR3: CASSQASASYEQYF
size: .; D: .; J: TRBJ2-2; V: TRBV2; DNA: TGTGCCAGCAGTACAGGCGTGGGCACCGGGGAGCTGTTTTTT; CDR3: CASSTGVGTGELFF
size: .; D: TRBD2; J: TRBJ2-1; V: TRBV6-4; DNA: TGTGCCAGCAGTGACTCTGGCGGGGGTTACAATGAGCAGTTCTTC; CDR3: CASSDSGGGYNEQFF
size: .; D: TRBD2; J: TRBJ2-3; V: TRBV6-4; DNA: TGTGCCAGCAGTCCCGGCGGGACTAGGGGGGCAGATACGCAGTATTTT; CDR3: CASSPGGTRGADTQYF
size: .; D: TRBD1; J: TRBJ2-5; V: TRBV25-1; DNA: TGTGCCAGCAGTGAATCGGCAGGGGGAGAGACCCAGTACTTC; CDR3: CASSESAGGETQYF
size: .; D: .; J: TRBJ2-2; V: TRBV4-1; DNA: TGCGCCAGCAGCCCGTCTACCGACACCGGGGAGCTGTTTTTT; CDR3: CASSPSTDTGELFF
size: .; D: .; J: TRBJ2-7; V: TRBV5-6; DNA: TGTGCCAGCAGCTTGGTCGGCTACGAGCAGTACTTC; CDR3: CASSLVGYEQYF